The T cell receptor (beta chain) under discussion was sequenced for a study of T cells in Graves' hyperthyroidism and ophthalmopathy. Study-level points and caveats: Blood samples included most of the expanded thyroid clonotypes exceeding 0.001. Stable hyperthyroidism was told apart from ophthalmopathy by a model built on 13 V-J features.

Diagnoses were established using clinical symptoms, serum thyroxine and TRAb, thyroid ultrasound and orbital computed tomography. It was around 10 ml of fresh peripheral blood that supplied the PBMCs. The source material, RNA transcripts, was used to amplify TCR beta CDR3 regions. First-round RT-PCR targeting the TCR CDR3 was performed with the HTBI primer set. TCRdb reanalysed the multiplex PCR reads using MiXCR and keeps one entry per CDR3 protein. The sample includes around 800,000 distinct CDR3 sequences, roughly 40% seen only once; the top ten take around 10%. The CDR3 is 16 amino acids. Trimming cost V 3 bases and J 4 bases, with 15 bases left between them. Looked up from germline, CDR1 is SEHNR and CDR2 is FQNEAQ (reference sequence). This clonotype was counted only a few times. Its antigen remains unidentified.

Sequenced material: blood. This clonotype originated in a man aged 18 to 30 with Graves' hyperthyroidism. This chain uses TRBV7-9 with TRBJ2-2; no firm D call. The CDR3, as DNA: TGTGCCAGCAGCTTGGAAGCATCTCCTGGCACCGGGGAGCTGTTTTTT. It yields the protein CASSLEASPGTGELFF. Full variable domain (rest looked up from reference TRBV7-9 and TRBJ2-2): DTGVSQNPRHKITKRGQNVTFRCDPISEHNRLYWYRQTLGQGPEFLTYFQNEAQLEKSRLLSDRFSAERPKGSFSTLEIQRTEQGDSAMYLCASSLEASPGTGELFFGEGSRLTVL.